A single sample gave rise to the 25 T cell receptor beta chains below, sequenced in a study of CD8 T cells in Susac syndrome (dated by TCRdb to between 2019 and 2020). Library prep was done by the immunoSEQ multiplex PCR assay. RNA was extracted using the RNeasy kit, and roughly 0.45 to 1 microgram was reverse transcribed with random hexamers. TCRdb passed the public sequencing reads through fastp at Q25 and MiXCR, retaining productive beta sequences. Each CDR3 protein gets just one entry, which takes the most common genes and DNA from the rows behind it. The sample includes roughly 190,000 distinct CDR3 sequences, with 90% to 95% observed a single time. The ten largest make up 0.1% to 0.12% of the sample. What was sequenced was CD4+ T cells from PBMCs. All receptors come from a human donor in good health.

The chain has TRBV5-1 and TRBJ1-2; no definite D call. The CDR3 is 15 residues long. Germline CDR1 and CDR2: SGHRS and YFSETQ. Trimming stripped 0 bases from V and 0 bases from J, with 9 bases between. The CDR3 protein is CASSLGATANYGYTF. The CDR3 nucleotides are TGCGCCAGCAGCTTGGGCGCCACAGCTAACTATGGCTACACCTTC. Full variable domain (rest looked up from reference TRBV5-1 and TRBJ1-2): KAGVTQTPRYLIKTRGQQVTLSCSPISGHRSVSWYQQTPGQGLQFLFEYFSETQRNKGNFPGRFSGRQFSNSRSEMNVSTLELGDSALYLCASSLGATANYGYTFGSGTRLTVV.

This clonotype was counted between two and nine times. V usage is TRBV9 and J usage is TRBJ2-5; possible D gene TRBD1, 5 bases. Germline CDR1 and CDR2: SGDLS and YYNGEE. Deletions cut 0 bases from V and 2 bases from J, with 8 bases between. The CDR3 contains 14 residues. CDR3 region: CASSVGGLQETQYF. The CDR3 DNA follows: TGTGCCAGCAGCGTAGGGGGCCTACAAGAGACCCAGTACTTC.

The chain is built from TRBV6-6 and TRBJ2-7; a possible D gene is TRBD2 (6 bases). Germline CDR1 reads MNHNY; CDR2 reads SVGAGI (reference sequence). The CDR3 loop spans 14 amino acids. V lost 7 bases and J 0 bases, leaving 13 bases between the germline ends. The CDR3 DNA reads as TGTGCCAGCAAACCCGGGGGTACCTCCTACGAGCAGTACGTC. It encodes CASKPGGTSYEQYV.

The genes are TRBV29-1 and TRBJ2-5, with 10 bases matching TRBD2. The CDR3 consists of 16 residues. Germline V CDR1 and CDR2: SQVTM, ANQGSEA. The V segment lost 2 bases and the J segment 2 bases; nucleotides outside the gene matches: 8. The CDR3 DNA sequence: TGCAGCGTTGAAAGGCTCCTAGCGGGGGAGCAAGAGACCCAGTACTTC. Protein sequence: CSVERLLAGEQETQYF.

The chain is built from TRBV6-1 and TRBJ1-5, with 8 bases identical to TRBD1. Germline CDR1 MNHNS, CDR2 SASEGT. The CDR3 has 15 amino acids. The J segment lost 6 bases and the V segment lost 5 bases, leaving 9 bases of the junction unmatched. DNA of the CDR3: TGTGCCAGCAGTCCCTTGACAGGGGAGGTTCAGCCCCAGCATTTT. Its protein product is CASSPLTGEVQPQHF.

The rearrangement uses TRBV7-3 and TRBJ1-1; possible D gene TRBD1, 6 bases. The CDR3 covers 12 residues. Per germline, CDR1 SGHTA and CDR2 FQGTGA. V was trimmed by 1 base and J by 7 bases, leaving 7 bases between them. CDR3 bases: TGTGCCAGCAGCTTAATGGACAGTGAAGCTTTCTTT. Encoded protein: CASSLMDSEAFF.

This sequence joins TRBV6-5 and TRBJ2-2; D is uncertain. The CDR3 is 15 amino acids. V lost 0 bases and J 7 bases, leaving 12 bases between the germline ends. The germline V gene has CDR1 MNHEY and CDR2 SVGAGI. The CDR3 region is CASSYSKRNHGELFF. The CDR3 coding sequence is TGTGCCAGCAGTTACTCTAAGAGAAATCACGGGGAGCTGTTTTTT.

The DNA for the CDR3 is TGTGCCAGCAGTCGACCTCTTCTTAATGAAAAACTGTTTTTT. Protein: CASSRPLLNEKLFF. The chain employs TRBV28 and TRBJ1-4; no definite D call. CDR3 length: 14 residues. Germline V lookup: CDR1 MDHEN, CDR2 SYDVKM. V was cut by 5 bases and J by 4 bases, with 11 bases left in between.

The chain uses TRBV7-2 and TRBJ2-3; 8 bases align to TRBD2. Germline CDR1 and CDR2: SGHTA and FQGNSA. The CDR3 is made up of 17 amino acids. Unmatched junction bases numbered 14, after V lost 8 bases and J lost 1 base. CDR3 DNA sequence: TGTGCCAGCGTAGTGGATAGCGGGAATAGGCGCACAGATACGCAGTATTTT. This encodes CASVVDSGNRRTDTQYF.

The chain has TRBV5-1 and TRBJ2-2; TRBD2 matches at 8 bases. The CDR3 runs to 15 residues. Germline CDR1 is SGHRS and CDR2 is YFSETQ. Trimming removed 1 base from V and 4 bases from J; junction bases left unmatched: 3. The CDR3 protein is CASSLHGGATGELFF. DNA of the CDR3: TGCGCCAGCAGCTTGCACGGGGGGGCCACCGGGGAGCTGTTTTTT.

The V call is TRBV4-1, the J call TRBJ1-1; TRBD1 might be the D (5 bases). The CDR3 extends over 13 amino acids. With 0 bases removed from V and 11 bases from J, the gap between germline ends came to 13 bases. CDR1 is MGHRA, CDR2 YSYEKL, per germline. In DNA, the CDR3 is TGCGCCAGCAGCCAAGAATGGGCGAACAGGGCTTTCTTT. It codes for CASSQEWANRAFF.

The chain joins TRBV6-5 to TRBJ1-2, with D hard to call. Between the trimmed V and J ends, which lost 10 bases and 2 bases, there was a span of 11 bases. CDR1 is MNHEY, CDR2 SVGAGI, per germline. CDR3 size: 12 residues. The CDR3 reads CATFGQNYGYTF. In DNA, the CDR3 is TGTGCCACCTTCGGGCAGAACTATGGCTACACCTTC.

The CDR3: CASSFKDNNQPQHF. CDR3 coding DNA: TGTGCCAGCAGTTTCAAGGACAACAATCAGCCCCAGCATTTT. V and J are TRBV27 and TRBJ1-5; weak D call: TRBD1 (5 bases). The CDR3 spans 14 residues. V was trimmed by 3 bases and J by 3 bases, leaving 9 bases between them. Germline assignment: CDR1 MNHEY and CDR2 SMNVEV (reference sequence).

V gene TRBV7-2 combines with J gene TRBJ1-1; 8 nucleotides line up with TRBD1. The V segment lost 5 bases and the J segment 4 bases; nucleotides outside the gene matches: 6. CDR3 length: 14 amino acids. CDR1 SGHTA and CDR2 FQGNSA come from the germline V gene. This CDR3 reads CASSPRTGSTEAFF. Written as DNA, the CDR3 is TGTGCCAGCAGCCCGCGGACAGGGAGCACTGAAGCTTTCTTT.

This chain links TRBV2 with TRBJ1-4; no firm D call. This CDR3 comprises 14 residues. CDR1 SNHLY and CDR2 FYNNEI come from the germline V gene. V was clipped by 8 bases and J by 0 bases, with 10 bases between them. CDR3 DNA: TGTGCCAGCCTCCAGAGAGCAACTAATGAAAAACTGTTTTTT. Translated: CASLQRATNEKLFF. The entire variable domain, with the rest obtained from reference TRBV2 and TRBJ1-4, is as follows: EPEVTQTPSHQVTQMGQEVILRCVPISNHLYFYWYRQILGQKVEFLVSFYNNEISEKSEIFDDQFSVERPDGSNFTLKIRSTKLEDSAMYFCASLQRATNEKLFFGSGTQLSVL.

This clonotype was recorded once. J is TRBJ2-7 and V is TRBV3-1; D ambiguous. V dropped 0 bases and J dropped 0 bases, with 6 bases sitting between them. Germline CDR1 LGHDT, CDR2 YNNKEL (reference sequence). CDR3 length: 14 amino acids. In DNA form, the CDR3 reads TGTGCCAGCAGCCAAGACCTTAGCTCCTACGAGCAGTACTTC. Encoded protein: CASSQDLSSYEQYF.

The gene calls are TRBV5-6 and TRBJ2-5; 13 bases map to TRBD2. With V trimmed by 2 bases and J by 2 bases, 3 bases remained unmatched. This CDR3 has 16 amino acids. The germline CDR1 and CDR2 sequences are SGHDT and YYEEEE. The CDR3, as DNA: TGTGCCAGCAGCTTTGGGACTAGCGGGGTTCAAGAGACCCAGTACTTC. This gives the protein CASSFGTSGVQETQYF.

The sample holds one count of this clonotype. The V call is TRBV4-3, the J call TRBJ2-5; D is undetermined. Germline-derived CDR1 and CDR2 are LGHNA and YSLEER. CDR3 length equals 14 residues. Trimming took off 0 bases at V and 5 bases at J, with 10 bases between the two ends. The CDR3 loop reads CASSQEAETETQYF. Written as DNA, the CDR3 is TGCGCCAGCAGCCAAGAGGCAGAGACGGAGACCCAGTACTTC.

The J gene is TRBJ2-5, the V gene TRBV19; the D is unclear. Germline CDR1 LNHDA, CDR2 SQIVND (reference sequence). V was clipped by 3 bases and J by 2 bases, with 10 bases between them. This CDR3 region has 14 residues. The CDR3 sequence is CASSIVGQQETQYF. The CDR3 DNA follows: TGTGCCAGTAGTATTGTAGGGCAGCAAGAGACCCAGTACTTC.

The V gene is TRBV7-2, the J gene TRBJ1-2; D is ambiguous. Trimming stripped 1 base from V and 1 base from J, with 7 bases between. The CDR3 totals 14 residues. Per germline, CDR1 SGHTA and CDR2 FQGNSA. The DNA of the CDR3 is TGTGCCAGCAGCTTAGGATGGGGTAACTATGGCTACACCTTC. Its protein is CASSLGWGNYGYTF.

This chain connects TRBV6-1 to TRBJ2-5; D gene ambiguous. Between the trimmed V and J ends, which lost 4 bases and 4 bases, there was a span of 16 bases. The CDR3 runs to 15 residues. Germline assignment: CDR1 MNHNS and CDR2 SASEGT. CDR3 loop: CASSVETRPGETQYF. DNA for the CDR3: TGTGCCAGCAGTGTAGAGACTCGGCCCGGAGAGACCCAGTACTTC.

This clonotype was counted between two and nine times. The J gene is TRBJ2-5, the V gene TRBV6-9; 7 bases map to TRBD2. Germline values: CDR1 MNHGY, CDR2 SVAAGI. V trimming: 4 bases; J trimming: 5 bases; junction bases outside the gene matches: 7. This CDR3 has 14 residues. The CDR3 DNA is TGTGCCAGCAGTTCCCCGGGAGGAGGGGAGACCCAGTACTTC. The encoded protein is CASSSPGGGETQYF.

The rearrangement joins TRBV12-3 or TRBV12-4 to TRBJ2-5, with a tentative D call TRBD2 (5 bases). Trimming left V 5 bases short and J 7 bases short, with 11 bases between. There are 12 residues in the CDR3. CDR3 DNA: TGTGCCAGCAGTCCCAGCGGATGGACCCAGTACTTC. This codes for CASSPSGWTQYF.

This clonotype was found once. The chain is built from TRBV12-3 or TRBV12-4 and TRBJ2-5; 8 bases are a match to TRBD1. The CDR3 has 15 amino acids. The J segment lost 5 bases and the V segment lost 3 bases, leaving 8 bases of the junction unmatched. This chain's CDR3 is CASSLSGGWGETQYF. The CDR3 DNA follows: TGTGCCAGCAGTTTGTCAGGGGGCTGGGGCGAGACCCAGTACTTC.

This clonotype occurred a few times. J is TRBJ2-7 and V is TRBV19; 7 bases fit TRBD2. From germline, CDR1 is LNHDA and CDR2 SQIVND (reference sequence). V shed 8 bases and J 6 bases; nucleotides not matched to a gene: 1. The CDR3 spans 10 residues. The DNA of the CDR3 is TGTGCCAGTGGGGAGGGCGAGCAGTACTTC. The encoded protein is CASGEGEQYF.